This record looks at one T cell receptor (beta chain) sequence and its context. In the study's own analysis: By means of reference gene primer amplification, nucleated cell counts were estimated. The repertoire was sequenced with immunoSEQ multiplex PCR; TCRdb's copy has only in-frame clones and lacks some. V and J calls and clone size are as listed in that table; D and trimming were resolved from the DNA. Here the sample spans approximately 99,000 clones, 55% to 75% being singletons. This specimen comes from a study of blood T cell repertoires in COVID-19. Overall study: Sources were T cells, B-cell-depleted T cells, or PBMCs; the material itself was cDNA or gDNA.

The germline V gene has CDR1 MDHEN and CDR2 SYDVKM. This CDR3 spans 15 amino acids. V shed 8 bases and J 8 bases; nucleotides not matched to a gene: 15. V gene TRBV28 combines with J gene TRBJ2-1; 7 bases match TRBD2. Sequencing was performed on peripheral blood. The receptor's source is a woman in her forties with acute or convalescent COVID-19. The DNA for the CDR3 is TGTGCCAGCCCGGGGCCGGGGGGACGTCCTGATGAGCAGTTCTTC. The encoded protein is CASPGPGGRPDEQFF. Drawing the rest from reference TRBV28 and TRBJ2-1, the complete variable domain is DVKVTQSSRYLVKRTGEKVFLECVQDMDHENMFWYRQDPGLGLRLIYFSYDVKMKEKGDIPEGYSVSREKKERFSLILESASTNQTSMYLCASPGPGGRPDEQFFGPGTRLTVL.